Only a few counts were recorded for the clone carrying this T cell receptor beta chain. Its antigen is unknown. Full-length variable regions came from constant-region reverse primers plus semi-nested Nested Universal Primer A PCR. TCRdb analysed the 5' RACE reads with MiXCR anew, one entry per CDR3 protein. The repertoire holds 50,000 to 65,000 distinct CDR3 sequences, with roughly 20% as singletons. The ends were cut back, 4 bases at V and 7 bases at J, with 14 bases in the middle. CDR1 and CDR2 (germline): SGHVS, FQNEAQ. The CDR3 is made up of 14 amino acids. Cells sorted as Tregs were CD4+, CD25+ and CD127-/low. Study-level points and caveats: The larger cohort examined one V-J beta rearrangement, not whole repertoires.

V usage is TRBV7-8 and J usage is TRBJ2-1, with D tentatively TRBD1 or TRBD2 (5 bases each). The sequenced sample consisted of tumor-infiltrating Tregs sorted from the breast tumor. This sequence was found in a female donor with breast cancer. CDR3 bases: TGTGCCAGCAGCTCCTATACGGGGCGGAATGAGCAGTTCTTC. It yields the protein CASSSYTGRNEQFF. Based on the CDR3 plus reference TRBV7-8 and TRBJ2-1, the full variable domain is GAGVSQSPRYKVAKRGQDVALRCDPISGHVSLFWYQQALGQGPEFLTYFQNEAQLDKSGLPSDRFFAERPEGSVSTLKIQRTQQEDSAVYLCASSSYTGRNEQFFGPGTRLTVL.